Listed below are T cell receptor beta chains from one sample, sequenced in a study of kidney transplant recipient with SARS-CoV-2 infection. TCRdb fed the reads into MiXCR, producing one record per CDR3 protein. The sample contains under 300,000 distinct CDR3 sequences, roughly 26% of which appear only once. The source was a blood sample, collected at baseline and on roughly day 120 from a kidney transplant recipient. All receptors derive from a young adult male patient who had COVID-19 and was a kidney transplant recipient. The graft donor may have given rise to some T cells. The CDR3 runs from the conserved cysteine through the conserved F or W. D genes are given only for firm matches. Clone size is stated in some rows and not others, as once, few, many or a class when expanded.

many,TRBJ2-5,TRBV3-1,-,TGTGCCAGCAGCCACCTAGGTCCCATTTCTTTCTCTGAGACCCAGTACTTC,CASSHLGPISFSETQYF
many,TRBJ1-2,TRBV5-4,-,TGTGCCATCCCGAGCGGTAACTATGGCTACACCTTC,CAIPSGNYGYTF
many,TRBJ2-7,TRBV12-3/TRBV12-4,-,TGTGCCAGCAGTTGGGACTCCCTCTACGAGCAGTACTTC,CASSWDSLYEQYF
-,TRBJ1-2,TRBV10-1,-,TGCGCCAGCAGTAGTGAGCCAAGATCGCGAAAGGCCTATGGCTACACCTTC,CASSSEPRSRKAYGYTF
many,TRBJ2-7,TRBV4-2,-,TGTGCCAGCAGCCAAGGGGGAGCCGGGGCCTACGAGCAGTACTTC,CASSQGGAGAYEQYF
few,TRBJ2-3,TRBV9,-,TGTGCCAGCAGCAACCCTGGCTCTAGCACAGATACGCAGTATTTT,CASSNPGSSTDTQYF
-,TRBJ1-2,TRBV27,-,TGTGCCAGCAGTTCCGTGTTTCCTGGCCGAAAGACCTATGGCTACACCTTC,CASSSVFPGRKTYGYTF
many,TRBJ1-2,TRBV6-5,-,TGTGCCAGCAGTGCATGCAAGGAATGTAGAAAGACCTATGGCTACACCTTC,CASSACKECRKTYGYTF
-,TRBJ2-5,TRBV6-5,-,TGTGCCAGCAGTTACCCAGGCTCAGAGACCCAGTACTTC,CASSYPGSETQYF
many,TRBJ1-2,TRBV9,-,TGTGCCAGCAATGTAGAGTACTCAAGAAAGACCTATGGCTACACCTTC,CASNVEYSRKTYGYTF
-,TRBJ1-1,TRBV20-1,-,TGCATGCCCTTGGGGAACACTGAAGCTTTCTTT,CMPLGNTEAFF
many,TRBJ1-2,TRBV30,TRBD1,TGTGCCTGGTGGGACAGGCGTTATAGAAAGACCTATGGCTACACCTTC,CAWWDRRYRKTYGYTF
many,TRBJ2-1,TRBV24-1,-,TGTGCCACCAGTGATGGGCCTAAATGGCACAATGAGCAGTTCTTC,CATSDGPKWHNEQFF
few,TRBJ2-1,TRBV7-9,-,TGTGCCAGCAGCTTAGCGCGCGCTAGCGACAATGAGCAGTTCTTC,CASSLARASDNEQFF
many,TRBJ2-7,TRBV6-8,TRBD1,TGTGCCAGCAGTTACGGACCCACAGGGGGCTACGAGCAGTACTTC,CASSYGPTGGYEQYF
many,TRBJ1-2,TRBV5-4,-,TGTGCCAGCAGCCCTCCCAGGAGCAACTATGGCTACACCTTC,CASSPPRSNYGYTF
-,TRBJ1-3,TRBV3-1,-,TGTGCCAGCCAACGGACCTCTAGCTCTGGAAGCACCATATATTTT,CASQRTSSSGSTIYF
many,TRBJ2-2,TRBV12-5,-,TGTGCTAGTGGAGGCCCCGCGAACACCGGGGAGCTGTTTTTT,CASGGPANTGELFF
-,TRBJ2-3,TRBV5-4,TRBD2,TGTGCCAGCAGCTACGGGACTACCCGTTATACTAGCACAGATACGCAGTATTTT,CASSYGTTRYTSTDTQYF
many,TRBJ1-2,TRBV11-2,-,TGTGCCAGCAGCTTAGCTGTGACACCTCAGAGGGGCTACACCTTC,CASSLAVTPQRGYTF
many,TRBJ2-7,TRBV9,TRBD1,TGTGCCAGCAGCGTAGGCCCAGGGGGTGACTACGAGCAGTACTTC,CASSVGPGGDYEQYF
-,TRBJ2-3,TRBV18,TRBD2,TGTGCCAGCTCACCGCAAGAAGGGACTAGCGGAGACACAGATACGCAGTATTTT,CASSPQEGTSGDTDTQYF
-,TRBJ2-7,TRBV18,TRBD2,TGTGCCAGCTCACCACCCAGCGGGAGGTCCGAGCAGTACTTC,CASSPPSGRSEQYF
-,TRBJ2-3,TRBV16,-,TGTGCCAGCAGCCAGTCCGGTTTCACAGATACGCAGTATTTT,CASSQSGFTDTQYF
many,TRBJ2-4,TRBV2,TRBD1,TGTGCCAGCAGGCGGACAGGGTACGACATTCAGTACTTC,CASRRTGYDIQYF
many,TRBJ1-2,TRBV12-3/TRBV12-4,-,TGTGCCAGCAGTGACCGTCTCAGCTTCCGAAAGACCTATGGCTACACCTTC,CASSDRLSFRKTYGYTF
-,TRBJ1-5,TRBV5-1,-,TGCGCCAACAGCTTGAACGGAGATCAGCCCCAGCATTTT,CANSLNGDQPQHF
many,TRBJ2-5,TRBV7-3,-,TGTGCCAGCAGCTTAGGTGGGGGTGACCAAGAGACCCAGTACTTC,CASSLGGGDQETQYF
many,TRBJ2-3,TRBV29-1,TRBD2,TGCAGCGTTTCCAGGGAGGGTTTCACAGATACGCAGTATTTT,CSVSREGFTDTQYF
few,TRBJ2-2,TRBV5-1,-,TGCGCCAGCAGCTATCCCCGGGGCCCCCCGTATGGGGAGCTGTTTTTT,CASSYPRGPPYGELFF
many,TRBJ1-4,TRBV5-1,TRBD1,TGCGCCAGCAGCTTCACAGGGGAGACGGGTAATGAAAAACTGTTTTTT,CASSFTGETGNEKLFF
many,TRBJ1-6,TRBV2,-,TGTGCCAGCAGTGAAGATAGGCAAGGGGATTCACCCCTCCACTTT,CASSEDRQGDSPLHF
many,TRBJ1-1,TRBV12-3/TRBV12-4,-,TGTGCCAGCAGTTTCGGCCCGGGAACTGAAGCTTTCTTT,CASSFGPGTEAFF
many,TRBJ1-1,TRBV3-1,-,TGTGCCAGCAGCCTAGTCCTTCCCATTTCAATTCGCACTGAAGCTTTCTTT,CASSLVLPISIRTEAFF
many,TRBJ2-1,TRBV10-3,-,TGTGCCATCAGTGGTGAGGGCTCCTACAATGAGCAGTTCTTC,CAISGEGSYNEQFF
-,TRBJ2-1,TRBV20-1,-,TGCAGTGCCGAAACTAGCCCTAGCCCCTACAATGAGCAGTTCTTC,CSAETSPSPYNEQFF
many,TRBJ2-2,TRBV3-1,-,TGTGCCAGCAGCACGAATTCTCCCATTTCAGGCTTGACCGGGGAGCTGTTTTTT,CASSTNSPISGLTGELFF
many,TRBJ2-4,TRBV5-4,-,TGTGCCAGCAGCTTGGTGTCCCACGAGGACATTCAGTACTTC,CASSLVSHEDIQYF
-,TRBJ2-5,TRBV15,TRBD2,TGTGCCACCAGCCCCTGCCGGGGGGGGGAGACCCAGTACTTC,CATSPCRGGETQYF
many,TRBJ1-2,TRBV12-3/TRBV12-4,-,TGTGCCAGCAGTCTACGAGACAGCTTCCGAAAGACCTATGGCTACACCTTC,CASSLRDSFRKTYGYTF
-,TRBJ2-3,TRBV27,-,TGTGCCAGCAGTTTTTGGTCCTTAGCCACAGATACGCAGTATTTT,CASSFWSLATDTQYF